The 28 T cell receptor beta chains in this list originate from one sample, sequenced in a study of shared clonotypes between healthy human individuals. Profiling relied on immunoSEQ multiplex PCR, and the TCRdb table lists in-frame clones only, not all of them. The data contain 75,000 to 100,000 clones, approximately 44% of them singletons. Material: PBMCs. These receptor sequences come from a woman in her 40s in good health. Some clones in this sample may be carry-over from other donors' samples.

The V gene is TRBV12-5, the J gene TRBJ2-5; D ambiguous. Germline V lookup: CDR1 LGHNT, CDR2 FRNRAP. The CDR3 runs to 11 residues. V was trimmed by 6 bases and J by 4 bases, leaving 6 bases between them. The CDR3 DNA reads TGTGCTAGTGGGGTTGGAGAGACCCAGTACTTC. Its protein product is CASGVGETQYF. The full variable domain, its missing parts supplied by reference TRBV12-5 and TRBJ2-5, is DARVTQTPRHKVTEMGQEVTMRCQPILGHNTVFWYRQTMMQGLELLAYFRNRAPLDDSGMPKDRFSAEMPDATLATLKIQPSEPRDSAVYFCASGVGETQYFGPGTRLLVL.

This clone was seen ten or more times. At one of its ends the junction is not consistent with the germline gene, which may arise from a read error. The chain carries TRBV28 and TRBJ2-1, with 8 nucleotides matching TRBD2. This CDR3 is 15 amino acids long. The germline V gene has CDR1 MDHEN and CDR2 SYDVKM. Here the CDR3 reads CAGRPTSGSYNEQFF. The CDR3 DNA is TGTGCCGGCAGACCCACTAGCGGCTCCTACAATGAGCAGTTCTTC.

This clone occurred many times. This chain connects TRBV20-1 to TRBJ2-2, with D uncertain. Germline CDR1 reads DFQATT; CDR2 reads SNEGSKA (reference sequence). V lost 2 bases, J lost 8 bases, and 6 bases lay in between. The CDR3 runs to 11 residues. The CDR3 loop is CSARSPGELFF. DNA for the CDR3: TGCAGTGCTAGATCGCCGGGGGAGCTGTTTTTT.

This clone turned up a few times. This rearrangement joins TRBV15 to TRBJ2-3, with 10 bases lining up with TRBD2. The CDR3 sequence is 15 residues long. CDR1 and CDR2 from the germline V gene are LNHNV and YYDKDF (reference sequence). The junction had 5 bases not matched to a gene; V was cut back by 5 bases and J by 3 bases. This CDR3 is CATSGLADNTDTQYF. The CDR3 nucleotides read TGTGCCACCAGCGGACTAGCGGATAATACAGATACGCAGTATTTT. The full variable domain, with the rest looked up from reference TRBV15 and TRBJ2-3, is DAMVIQNPRYQVTQFGKPVTLSCSQTLNHNVMYWYQQKSSQAPKLLFHYYDKDFNNEADTPDNFQSRRPNTSFCFLDIRSPGLGDTAMYLCATSGLADNTDTQYFGPGTRLTVL.

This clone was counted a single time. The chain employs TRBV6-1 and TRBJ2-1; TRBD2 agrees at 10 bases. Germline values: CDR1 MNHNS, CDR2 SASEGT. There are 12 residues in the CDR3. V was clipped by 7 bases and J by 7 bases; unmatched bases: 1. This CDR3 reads CASKREGNEQFF. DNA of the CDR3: TGTGCCAGCAAGCGGGAGGGGAATGAGCAGTTCTTC.

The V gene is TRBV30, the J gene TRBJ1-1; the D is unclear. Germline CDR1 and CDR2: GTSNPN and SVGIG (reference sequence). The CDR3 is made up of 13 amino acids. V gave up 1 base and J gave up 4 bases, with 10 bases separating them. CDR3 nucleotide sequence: TGTGCCTGGAGTGCTCTAGCCGGCACTGAAGCTTTCTTT. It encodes CAWSALAGTEAFF.

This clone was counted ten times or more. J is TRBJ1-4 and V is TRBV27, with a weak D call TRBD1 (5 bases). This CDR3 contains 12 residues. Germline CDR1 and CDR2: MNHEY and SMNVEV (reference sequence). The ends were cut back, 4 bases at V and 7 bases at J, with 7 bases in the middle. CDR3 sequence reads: CASSSGGEKLFF. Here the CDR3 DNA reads TGTGCCAGCAGTTCCGGGGGTGAAAAACTGTTTTTT.

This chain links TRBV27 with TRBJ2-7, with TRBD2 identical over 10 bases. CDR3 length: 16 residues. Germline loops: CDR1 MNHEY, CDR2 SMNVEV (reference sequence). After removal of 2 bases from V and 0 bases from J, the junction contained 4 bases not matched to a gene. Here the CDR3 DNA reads TGTGCCAGCAGTTTACGGGGACTAGCGTCCTCCTACGAGCAGTACTTC. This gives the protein CASSLRGLASSYEQYF.

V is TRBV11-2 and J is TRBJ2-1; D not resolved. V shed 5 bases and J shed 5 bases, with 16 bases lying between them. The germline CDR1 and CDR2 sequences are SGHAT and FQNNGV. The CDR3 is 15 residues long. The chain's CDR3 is CASSRSAARNNEQFF. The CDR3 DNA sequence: TGTGCCAGCAGCCGGAGCGCGGCCCGGAACAATGAGCAGTTCTTC. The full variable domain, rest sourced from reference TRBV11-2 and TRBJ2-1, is EAGVAQSPRYKIIEKRQSVAFWCNPISGHATLYWYQQILGQGPKLLIQFQNNGVVDDSQLPKDRFSAERLKGVDSTLKIQPAKLEDSAVYLCASSRSAARNNEQFFGPGTRLTVL.

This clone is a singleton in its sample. DNA for the CDR3: TGTGCCAGCAGTGACTCGTACGGGAGGGGTGAGCAGTTCTTC. Translation: CASSDSYGRGEQFF. This rearrangement joins TRBV6-4 to TRBJ2-1; 8 nucleotides match TRBD2. The CDR3 extends over 14 amino acids. Trimming cost V 0 bases and J 9 bases; bases outside gene matches: 4. CDR1 is MRHNA and CDR2 is SNTAGT in the germline V gene.

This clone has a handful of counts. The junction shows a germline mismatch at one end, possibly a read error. CDR3 region: CAWDAGGSHNSPLHF. CDR3 nucleotides: TGTGCCTGGGACGCAGGAGGCTCCCATAATTCACCCCTCCACTTT. The rearrangement uses TRBV30 and TRBJ1-6; D gene unclear. The CDR3 is 15 residues long. Germline CDR1 is GTSNPN and CDR2 is SVGIG (reference sequence).

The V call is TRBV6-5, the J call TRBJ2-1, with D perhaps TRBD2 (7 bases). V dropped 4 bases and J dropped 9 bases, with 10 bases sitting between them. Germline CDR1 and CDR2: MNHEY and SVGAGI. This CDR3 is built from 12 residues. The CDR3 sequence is CASSSGGREQFF. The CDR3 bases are TGTGCCAGCAGTTCCGGGGGGCGTGAGCAGTTCTTC.

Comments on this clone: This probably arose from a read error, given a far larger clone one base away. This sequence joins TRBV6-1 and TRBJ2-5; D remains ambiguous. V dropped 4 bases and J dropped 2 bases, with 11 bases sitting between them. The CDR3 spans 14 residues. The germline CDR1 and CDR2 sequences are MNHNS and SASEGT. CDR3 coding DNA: TGTGCCAGCAGTGTAAGAGAAGAACAAGAGACCCAGTACTTC. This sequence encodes CASSVREEQETQYF.

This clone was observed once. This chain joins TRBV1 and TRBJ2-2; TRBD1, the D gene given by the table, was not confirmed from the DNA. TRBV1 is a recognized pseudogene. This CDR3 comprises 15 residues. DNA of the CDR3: TGCACCAGCAGCCGAGACAGGGAGAACACCGGGGAGCTGTTTTTT. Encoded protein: CTSSRDRENTGELFF.

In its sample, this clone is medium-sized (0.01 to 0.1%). The CDR3 reads CASSAASASYEQYF. Here the CDR3 DNA reads TGTGCCAGCAGCGCCGCTAGCGCCTCCTACGAGCAGTACTTC. The V gene is TRBV9, the J gene TRBJ2-7; weak D call: TRBD2 (6 bases). The germline V gene encodes CDR1 SGDLS and CDR2 YYNGEE. The CDR3 consists of 14 residues. V lost 3 bases, J lost 0 bases, and 10 bases lay in between.

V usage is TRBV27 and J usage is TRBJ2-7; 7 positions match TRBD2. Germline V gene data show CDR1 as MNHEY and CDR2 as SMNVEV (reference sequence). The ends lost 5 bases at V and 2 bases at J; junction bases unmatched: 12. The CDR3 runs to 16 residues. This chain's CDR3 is CASSTRLAGGAYEQYF. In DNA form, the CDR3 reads TGTGCCAGCAGTACAAGACTAGCCGGAGGGGCCTACGAGCAGTACTTC.

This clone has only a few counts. This chain's CDR3 is CASSLATGPGYTF. The CDR3 coding sequence is TGTGCCAGCAGCTTAGCGACAGGGCCCGGCTACACCTTC. The J gene is TRBJ1-2, the V gene TRBV11-2, with 7 bases identical to TRBD1. Germline loops: CDR1 SGHAT, CDR2 FQNNGV. After removal of 1 base from V and 8 bases from J, the junction contained 4 bases not matched to a gene. The CDR3 runs to 13 residues.

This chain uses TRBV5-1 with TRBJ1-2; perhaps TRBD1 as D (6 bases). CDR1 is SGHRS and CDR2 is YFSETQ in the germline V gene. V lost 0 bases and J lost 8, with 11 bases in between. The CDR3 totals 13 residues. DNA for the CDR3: TGCGCCAGCAGCTTGGAATCAGGGGCCGGCTACACCTTC. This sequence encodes CASSLESGAGYTF.

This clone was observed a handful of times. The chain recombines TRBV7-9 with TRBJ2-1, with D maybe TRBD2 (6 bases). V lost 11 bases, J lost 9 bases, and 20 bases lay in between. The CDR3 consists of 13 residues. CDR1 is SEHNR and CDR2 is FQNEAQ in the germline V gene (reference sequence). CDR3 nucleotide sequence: TGTGCCGGGATCGGAACTAGCCTCGGTGAGCAGTTCTTC. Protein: CAGIGTSLGEQFF.

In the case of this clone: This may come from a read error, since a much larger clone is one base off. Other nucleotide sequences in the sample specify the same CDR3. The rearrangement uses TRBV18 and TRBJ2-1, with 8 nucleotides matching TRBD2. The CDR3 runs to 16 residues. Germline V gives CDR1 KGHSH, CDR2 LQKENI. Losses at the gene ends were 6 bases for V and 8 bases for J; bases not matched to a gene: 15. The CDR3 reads CASSPASGRGRDEQFF. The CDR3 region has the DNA TGTGCCAGCTCGCCAGCTAGCGGGCGAGGTAGGGATGAGCAGTTCTTC.

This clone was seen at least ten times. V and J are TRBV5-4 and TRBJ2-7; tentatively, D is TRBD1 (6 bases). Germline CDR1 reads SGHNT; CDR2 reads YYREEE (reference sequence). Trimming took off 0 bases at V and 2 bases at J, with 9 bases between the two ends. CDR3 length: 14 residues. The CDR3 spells CASSLGTDTYEQYF. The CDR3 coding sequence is TGTGCCAGCAGCTTGGGGACAGACACCTACGAGCAGTACTTC.

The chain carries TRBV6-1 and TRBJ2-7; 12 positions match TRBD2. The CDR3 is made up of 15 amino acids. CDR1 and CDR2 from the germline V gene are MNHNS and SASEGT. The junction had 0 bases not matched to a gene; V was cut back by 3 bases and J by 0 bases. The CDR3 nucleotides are TGTGCCAGCAGTGAGACTAGCGGGAGCTCCTACGAGCAGTACTTC. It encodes CASSETSGSSYEQYF.

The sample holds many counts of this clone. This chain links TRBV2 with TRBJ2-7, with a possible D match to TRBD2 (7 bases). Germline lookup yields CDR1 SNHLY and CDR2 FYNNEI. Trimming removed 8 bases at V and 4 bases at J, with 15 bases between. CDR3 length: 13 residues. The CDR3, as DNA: TGTGCCAGCGGGGAGGGGGGCTGGTACGAGCAGTACTTC. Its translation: CASGEGGWYEQYF.

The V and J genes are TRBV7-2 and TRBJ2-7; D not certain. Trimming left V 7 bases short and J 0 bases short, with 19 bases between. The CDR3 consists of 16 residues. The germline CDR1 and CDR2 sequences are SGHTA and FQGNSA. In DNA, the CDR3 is TGTGCCAGCACCCTATCCAGTGGCATGAGCTCCTACGAGCAGTACTTC. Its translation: CASTLSSGMSSYEQYF.

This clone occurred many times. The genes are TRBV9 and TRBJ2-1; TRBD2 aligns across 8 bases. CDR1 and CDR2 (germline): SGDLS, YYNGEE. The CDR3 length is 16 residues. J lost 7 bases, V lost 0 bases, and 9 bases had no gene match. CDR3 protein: CASSVDAAGGWNEQFF. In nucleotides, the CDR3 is TGTGCCAGCAGCGTAGATGCGGCGGGAGGTTGGAATGAGCAGTTCTTC.

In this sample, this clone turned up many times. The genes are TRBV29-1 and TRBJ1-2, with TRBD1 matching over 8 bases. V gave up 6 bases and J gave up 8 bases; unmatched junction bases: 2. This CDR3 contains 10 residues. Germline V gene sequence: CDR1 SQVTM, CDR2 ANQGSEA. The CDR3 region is CSVDRDGYTF. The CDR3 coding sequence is TGCAGCGTGGACAGGGACGGCTACACCTTC.

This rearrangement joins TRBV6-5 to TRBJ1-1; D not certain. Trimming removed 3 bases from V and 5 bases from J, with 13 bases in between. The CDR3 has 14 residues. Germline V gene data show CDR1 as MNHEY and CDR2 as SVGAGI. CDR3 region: CASSYRRGGTEAFF. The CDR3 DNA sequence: TGTGCCAGCAGTTATCGAAGAGGCGGAACTGAAGCTTTCTTT.

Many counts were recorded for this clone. CDR3 loop: CAWRGLGMAFF. In nucleotides, the CDR3 is TGTGCCTGGAGAGGTCTGGGGATGGCTTTCTTT. The chain links TRBV30 to TRBJ1-1; D remains unclear. V was cut by 3 bases and J by 11 bases, with 13 bases left in between. The V gene's germline CDR1 is GTSNPN and CDR2 SVGIG (reference sequence). The CDR3 consists of 11 residues.